The 26 T cell receptor beta chains given below trace back to one sample, sequenced in a study of T cell clusters in autoimmune cytopenias. Multiplex touch-down PCR amplified TRB using TRB-A and TRB-B pools in one tube. TCRdb reprocessed the multiplex PCR reads and stores each CDR3 protein as one record, lacking DNA. There are 5,000 or so distinct CDR3 sequences in the sample, with approximately 3% held by the top ten. TRB amplification used around 270 ng of peripheral blood genomic DNA. The same sample was also studied in work on T cell repertoires in aging, cancer and after chemotherapy.

Sequencing used peripheral blood. The receptors originated from a human donor in good health.

Its frequency marks this clonotype as medium-sized. This rearrangement joins TRBV6-1 to TRBJ1-4; TCRdb outputs TRBD1, but without DNA this stays unchecked. Germline V gives CDR1 MNHNS, CDR2 SASEGT. This CDR3 spans 15 amino acids. CDR3 sequence: CASQPQQGTNEKLFF.

V and J are TRBV13 and TRBJ1-4; TCRdb proposes TRBD1, but this gene call is untestable without DNA. The CDR3 runs to 13 residues. Germline-derived CDR1 and CDR2 are PRHDT and FYEKMQ (reference sequence). CDR3 protein: CATQGPTNEKLFF.

The V call is TRBV5-6, the J call TRBJ1-4; TCRdb designates TRBD1, a call that cannot be tested without DNA. Germline lookup yields CDR1 SGHDT and CDR2 YYEEEE. The CDR3 sequence is 19 residues long. The CDR3 reads CASSLDGGLGTGLNEKLFF.

Considering frequency, this clonotype is medium-sized. The V call is TRBV29-1, the J call TRBJ2-2; TCRdb's assignment of TRBD2 cannot be checked, as there is no DNA. Per germline, CDR1 SQVTM and CDR2 ANQGSEA. The length of the CDR3 is 18 residues. The CDR3 reads CSVEDPPEGQAQIGELFF.

Its frequency marks this clonotype as medium-sized. The V gene is TRBV6-6, the J gene TRBJ2-5. Germline CDR1 MNHNY, CDR2 SVGAGI (reference sequence). The CDR3 runs 14 residues. The CDR3 loop reads CASSSAVTQETQYF.

The chain has TRBV27 and TRBJ2-1; TCRdb's D gene call, TRBD1, goes unchecked for lack of DNA. The CDR3 totals 14 residues. The germline V gene encodes CDR1 MNHEY and CDR2 SMNVEV (reference sequence). This CDR3 reads CASIKRDRGNEQFF.

The chain uses TRBV11-3 and TRBJ2-5; as DNA is missing, the TRBD2 call by TCRdb cannot be tested. CDR3 length equals 17 residues. Germline CDR1 SGHNT, CDR2 YENEEA. The CDR3 reads CASSVGGLAGGQETQYF.

The genes are TRBV12-3 or TRBV12-4 and TRBJ1-1; lacking DNA, the TRBD1 call made by TCRdb goes unchecked. The CDR3 contains 14 residues. CDR3: CASSPGGANTEAFF.

By frequency, this clonotype is medium-sized. The chain is built from TRBV19 and TRBJ1-5; TCRdb proposes TRBD1, but this gene call is untestable without DNA. Germline V gene data show CDR1 as LNHDA and CDR2 as SQIVND (reference sequence). The CDR3 length is 12 residues. The CDR3: CASSARRAAVHF.

By frequency, this clonotype registers medium-sized. CDR3: CASSEQANYGYTF. This chain uses TRBV19 with TRBJ1-2. This CDR3 contains 13 residues. The germline CDR1 and CDR2 sequences are LNHDA and SQIVND (reference sequence).

This clonotype is medium-sized (0.01 to 0.1%) by frequency. This chain connects TRBV30 to TRBJ1-2. The CDR3 contains 12 residues. CDR1 and CDR2 (germline): GTSNPN, SVGIG (reference sequence). CDR3 amino acids: CAWSVVAYGYTF.

This clonotype ranks as medium-sized in terms of frequency. The V gene is TRBV6-2 or TRBV6-3, the J gene TRBJ2-1; no DNA is available, so the TRBD2 call from TCRdb remains unchecked. This CDR3 region has 13 residues. Germline assignment: CDR1 MNHEY and CDR2 SVGEGT. The CDR3 sequence is CASSYLGLYEQFF.

This clonotype is identified as medium-sized (0.01 to 0.1%) from frequency. The chain couples TRBV29-1 to TRBJ2-7; TCRdb names TRBD2, which stays unverified in the absence of DNA. The CDR3 covers 17 residues. CDR1 is SQVTM, CDR2 ANQGSEA, per germline. The CDR3: CSVGEASGRARSHEQYF.

This rearrangement joins TRBV11-3 to TRBJ1-3. This CDR3 is 15 amino acids long. Per the germline V gene, CDR1 is SGHNT and CDR2 is YENEEA. This CDR3 reads CASSSLGYSGNTIYF.

This clonotype is medium-sized by frequency. The J gene is TRBJ2-1, the V gene TRBV30; the TRBD2 assignment by TCRdb is unverifiable without DNA. The CDR3 runs to 15 residues. Germline loops: CDR1 GTSNPN, CDR2 SVGIG (reference sequence). CDR3: CAWGKEGLARGEQFF.

This clonotype is labeled medium-sized based on frequency. The chain recombines TRBV6-2 or TRBV6-3 with TRBJ2-5; without DNA, the TCRdb call of TRBD1 cannot be checked. The length of the CDR3 is 11 residues. The V gene's germline CDR1 is MNHEY and CDR2 SVGEGT. CDR3 protein: CASSYLGQLYF.

In terms of frequency, this clonotype is medium-sized. The chain is built from TRBV15 and TRBJ1-2. The germline V gene encodes CDR1 LNHNV and CDR2 YYDKDF (reference sequence). The CDR3 length is 14 residues. The CDR3 sequence: CATSRVQPTGGYTF.

Frequency places this clonotype as medium-sized. This rearrangement joins TRBV6-5 to TRBJ2-1; checking the TCRdb D call of TRBD2 is not possible without DNA. From germline, CDR1 is MNHEY and CDR2 SVGAGI. The CDR3 totals 19 residues. Here the CDR3 reads CASSYSLRGGLPPYNEQFF.

The chain is built from TRBV18 and TRBJ2-5; the D gene TCRdb calls, TRBD2, cannot be checked with no DNA. Germline values: CDR1 KGHSH, CDR2 LQKENI. This CDR3 has 14 residues. Here the CDR3 reads CASSQTSGQETQYF.

This rearrangement joins TRBV11-3 to TRBJ2-1; the D gene TCRdb calls, TRBD1, cannot be checked with no DNA. This CDR3 contains 13 residues. In germline, CDR1 is SGHNT, CDR2 YENEEA. The CDR3 here is CASSSDRANEQFF. Complete variable domain (other parts from reference TRBV11-3 and TRBJ2-1): EAGVVQSPRYKIIEKKQPVAFWCNPISGHNTLYWYLQNLGQGPELLIRYENEEAVDDSQLPKDRFSAERLKGVDSTLKIQPAELGDSAVYLCASSSDRANEQFFGPGTRLTVL.

By frequency, this clonotype is medium-sized. This rearrangement joins TRBV6-5 to TRBJ2-7; TCRdb names TRBD1, which stays unverified in the absence of DNA. Germline values: CDR1 MNHEY, CDR2 SVGAGI. The CDR3 is 17 residues long. This chain's CDR3 is CASSPQRGKQGSYEQYF.

According to its frequency, this clonotype is medium-sized. The chain employs TRBV10-3 and TRBJ2-7; TCRdb reports TRBD1, a call that lacks DNA to check it against. CDR1 and CDR2 (germline): ENHRY, SYGVKD. The CDR3 has 16 amino acids. The CDR3: CAISESNPGGGYEQYF.

The chain couples TRBV20-1 to TRBJ2-5. Germline assignment: CDR1 DFQATT and CDR2 SNEGSKA (reference sequence). This CDR3 contains 15 residues. The CDR3 loop is CSARVPDGSQETQYF.

This clonotype ranks as medium-sized in terms of frequency. The V call is TRBV6-2 or TRBV6-3, the J call TRBJ2-1. This CDR3 has 11 residues. Germline V gene lookup returns CDR1 MNHEY and CDR2 SVGEGT. The CDR3 reads CASSYLGEQFF.

In terms of frequency, this clonotype is medium-sized. This chain uses TRBV5-5 with TRBJ1-5; TCRdb selects TRBD1, and the lack of DNA leaves this call unchecked. Germline V CDR1 and CDR2: SGHKS, YYEKEE (reference sequence). This CDR3 is built from 14 residues. CDR3: CASSLTDTYQPQHF.

The CDR3 loop reads CASSWGMDTEAFF. The V gene is TRBV27, the J gene TRBJ1-1; absent DNA, TCRdb's TRBD1 call cannot be checked. This CDR3 spans 13 amino acids. Germline CDR1 and CDR2: MNHEY and SMNVEV (reference sequence).